This passage covers 29 T cell receptor beta chains from one sample sequenced in a study of blood T cell repertoires in COVID-19. The method was immunoSEQ multiplex PCR; TCRdb's version includes in-frame clones alone and lacks a portion of them. The sample yields around 130,000 clones, around 80% seen once. Material for sequencing was peripheral blood. Source of these receptors: a man in his forties or fifties with acute or convalescent COVID-19.

The chain joins TRBV5-1 to TRBJ2-3, with 14 bases matching TRBD2. V dropped 6 bases and J dropped 9; count of bases not matched to a gene: 6. The CDR3 is made up of 14 amino acids. Germline lookup yields CDR1 SGHRS and CDR2 YFSETQ. The CDR3 sequence is CASKPGLAGDTQYF. In DNA, the CDR3 is TGCGCCAGCAAGCCGGGACTAGCGGGGGACACGCAGTATTTT.

This chain connects TRBV10-3 to TRBJ2-3, with 8 bases that match TRBD2. Germline CDR1 and CDR2: ENHRY and SYGVKD. The CDR3 contains 14 residues. V trimming: 6 bases; J trimming: 3 bases; junction bases outside the gene matches: 5. CDR3 bases: TGTGCCATCAGAGAGACTAGCGTGACAGATACGCAGTATTTT. Its translation: CAIRETSVTDTQYF.

This chain connects TRBV2 to TRBJ2-5, with a weak D call TRBD2 (7 bases). There are 14 residues in the CDR3. Germline CDR1 and CDR2: SNHLY and FYNNEI. V dropped 6 bases and J dropped 4 bases, with 15 bases sitting between them. The CDR3 bases are TGTGCCAGCAGCCTGGGGGGGCCGGGAGAGACCCAGTACTTC. It is translated as CASSLGGPGETQYF.

The V gene is TRBV9, the J gene TRBJ1-1; 10 bases agree with TRBD1. The CDR3 is made up of 13 amino acids. The V gene end was trimmed by 5 bases and the J gene end by 5 bases; junction bases not matched to a gene: 3. Germline V gives CDR1 SGDLS, CDR2 YYNGEE. The CDR3 coding sequence is TGTGCCAGCAGGGGGACAGGGGCGACTGAAGCTTTCTTT. It encodes CASRGTGATEAFF.

The chain couples TRBV9 to TRBJ1-6; possible D gene TRBD1, 6 bases. The CDR3 runs 16 residues. The V gene's germline CDR1 is SGDLS and CDR2 YYNGEE. Trimming left V 2 bases short and J 0 bases short, with 9 bases between. The CDR3 coding sequence is TGTGCCAGCAGCGTTACAGGGAGCTCCTATAATTCACCCCTCCACTTT. Translated: CASSVTGSSYNSPLHF.

This chain joins TRBV2 and TRBJ2-1, with D possibly TRBD1 on 6 matching bases. The CDR3 spans 15 residues. Deletions cut 2 bases from V and 0 bases from J, with 8 bases between. Germline V gene lookup returns CDR1 SNHLY and CDR2 FYNNEI. The CDR3 here is CASSESTGSYNEQFF. The CDR3 nucleotides are TGTGCCAGCAGTGAATCGACAGGCTCCTACAATGAGCAGTTCTTC.

The chain combines TRBV2 with TRBJ2-2; 7 bases are shared with TRBD1. V shed 11 bases, J shed 2 bases, and the junction held 5 bases outside the gene matches. This CDR3 spans 13 amino acids. The germline gives CDR1 SNHLY, CDR2 FYNNEI. The CDR3 sequence is CASTGSNTGELFF. The CDR3 coding sequence is TGTGCCTCGACAGGGAGCAACACCGGGGAGCTGTTTTTT. Using reference TRBV2 and TRBJ2-2 for the parts outside the CDR3, the full variable domain is EPEVTQTPSHQVTQMGQEVILRCVPISNHLYFYWYRQILGQKVEFLVSFYNNEISEKSEIFDDQFSVERPDGSNFTLKIRSTKLEDSAMYFCASTGSNTGELFFGEGSRLTVL.

In this sample, this clone turned up once. This chain joins TRBV28 and TRBJ2-5; 8 positions match TRBD1. This CDR3 spans 16 amino acids. With 5 bases clipped from V and 2 bases from J, the junction kept 10 bases outside the gene matches. Germline-derived CDR1 and CDR2 are MDHEN and SYDVKM. The CDR3 reads CASSPRTRDRQETQYF. In DNA form, the CDR3 reads TGTGCCAGCAGTCCGAGGACCCGGGACAGGCAAGAGACCCAGTACTTC.

V is TRBV28 and J is TRBJ2-5; possible D gene TRBD2, 7 bases. Per germline, CDR1 MDHEN and CDR2 SYDVKM. V shed 7 bases and J shed 6 bases, with 18 bases lying between them. This CDR3 spans 14 amino acids. CDR3 amino acids: CASNSPGGRKTQYF. The CDR3 region has the DNA TGTGCCAGCAATTCACCGGGGGGCCGGAAGACCCAGTACTTC.

The CDR3 DNA reads as TGTGCCAGCATCCAGGGTGGGGCTAACTATGGCTACACCTTC. This codes for CASIQGGANYGYTF. This chain joins TRBV6-6 and TRBJ1-2, with D perhaps matching TRBD1 (5 bases). Germline loops: CDR1 MNHNY, CDR2 SVGAGI (reference sequence). The CDR3 has 14 residues. Deletions cut 7 bases from V and 0 bases from J, with 12 bases between.

The gene calls are TRBV2 and TRBJ1-3; D might be TRBD1 (6 bases). CDR3 length equals 15 residues. V was shortened by 4 bases and J by 4 bases, with 14 bases between the two germline ends. Germline V gene lookup returns CDR1 SNHLY and CDR2 FYNNEI. CDR3 residues: CASSVGDRPGNTIYF. CDR3 in DNA: TGTGCCAGCAGTGTGGGCGACAGGCCCGGAAACACCATATATTTT.

The chain combines TRBV29-1 with TRBJ2-3; 8 bases agree with TRBD1. Looked up from germline, CDR1 is SQVTM and CDR2 is ANQGSEA. The CDR3 loop spans 15 amino acids. V gave up 6 bases and J gave up 1 base; unmatched junction bases: 9. DNA of the CDR3: TGCAGCGTAGTCCCGACAGGGGAGGGCACAGATACGCAGTATTTT. Translating it yields CSVVPTGEGTDTQYF.

This clone was seen more than once but under ten times. V is TRBV6-2 or TRBV6-3 and J is TRBJ2-2; weak D call: TRBD2 (5 bases). Per germline, CDR1 MNHEY and CDR2 SVGEGT. Trimming took off 2 bases at V and 2 bases at J, with 12 bases between the two ends. The CDR3 runs to 16 residues. In DNA, the CDR3 is TGTGCCAGCAGTTACCGAGGACTCTTAAACACCGGGGAGCTGTTTTTT. Encoded protein: CASSYRGLLNTGELFF.

This clone showed up just once. The chain employs TRBV2 and TRBJ2-7, with 10 bases aligning to TRBD2. The trim removed 4 bases at V and 5 bases at J, leaving 8 bases unmatched. The CDR3 is 15 residues long. Looked up from germline, CDR1 is SNHLY and CDR2 is FYNNEI. CDR3 sequence reads: CASSGNSGGWDEQYV. The CDR3 coding sequence is TGTGCCAGCAGTGGAAATAGCGGGGGGTGGGACGAGCAGTACGTC.

This chain connects TRBV6-5 to TRBJ2-1, with D perhaps TRBD1 (7 bases). The V and J ends lost 8 bases and 3 bases respectively, with 14 bases between them. CDR3 size: 14 residues. CDR1 and CDR2 from the germline V gene are MNHEY and SVGAGI. This CDR3 reads CASVGRGVYNEQFF. In DNA, the CDR3 is TGTGCCAGCGTCGGCAGGGGGGTCTACAATGAGCAGTTCTTC.

This clone was found a few times. The chain employs TRBV29-1 and TRBJ2-1; no reliable D call. Germline CDR1 SQVTM, CDR2 ANQGSEA. V was shortened by 2 bases and J by 5 bases, with 13 bases between the two germline ends. The CDR3 length is 14 residues. The CDR3 DNA follows: TGCAGCGTTGAACGTGGTCGCGCAAACAATGAGCAGTTCTTC. Its translation is CSVERGRANNEQFF.

The gene calls are TRBV7-9 and TRBJ1-2; possible D gene TRBD1, 5 bases. CDR1 SEHNR and CDR2 FQNEAQ come from the germline V gene (reference sequence). V was cut by 5 bases and J by 1 base, with 17 bases left in between. The CDR3 loop spans 16 amino acids. The CDR3 loop reads CASSPWRGFFNYGYTF. CDR3 DNA sequence: TGTGCCAGCAGCCCTTGGAGGGGTTTTTTTAACTATGGCTACACCTTC. The full variable domain, in which reference TRBV7-9 and TRBJ1-2 provide the parts outside the CDR3, is DTGVSQNPRHKITKRGQNVTFRCDPISEHNRLYWYRQTLGQGPEFLTYFQNEAQLEKSRLLSDRFSAERPKGSFSTLEIQRTEQGDSAMYLCASSPWRGFFNYGYTFGSGTRLTVV.

The chain employs TRBV5-1 and TRBJ1-1; TRBD1 might be the D (6 bases). Between the trimmed V and J ends, which lost 2 bases and 1 base, there was a span of 12 bases. Germline values: CDR1 SGHRS, CDR2 YFSETQ. The CDR3 is 15 residues long. CDR3 DNA sequence: TGCGCCAGCAGCTTCTCAGGGGTGGAGAACACTGAAGCTTTCTTT. This sequence encodes CASSFSGVENTEAFF.

V gene TRBV28 combines with J gene TRBJ2-3; 7 bases agree with TRBD2. Germline loops: CDR1 MDHEN, CDR2 SYDVKM. The CDR3 covers 15 residues. J gave up 5 bases and V 4 bases, and 9 bases lay outside the gene matches. CDR3 nucleotide sequence: TGTGCCAGCAGTTCGCGACGGGGGGTGAGAGATACGCAGTATTTT. Amino acid sequence: CASSSRRGVRDTQYF. The full variable domain, with the rest looked up from reference TRBV28 and TRBJ2-3, is DVKVTQSSRYLVKRTGEKVFLECVQDMDHENMFWYRQDPGLGLRLIYFSYDVKMKEKGDIPEGYSVSREKKERFSLILESASTNQTSMYLCASSSRRGVRDTQYFGPGTRLTVL.

The chain links TRBV3-1 (or the pseudogene TRBV3-2) to TRBJ2-2; 7 bases fit TRBD2. CDR3 length: 14 amino acids. Germline lookup yields CDR1 LGHDT and CDR2 YNNKEL (reference sequence). Germline trimming cut 4 bases from V and 8 bases from J; bases unmatched to any gene: 7. The CDR3 loop reads CASSPREAGGELFF. The CDR3 nucleotides are TGTGCCAGCAGCCCCCGGGAGGCGGGGGGGGAGCTGTTTTTT.

This clone was counted at least ten times. The CDR3 sequence: CASSLSGSSSYNEQFF. The CDR3 DNA is TGTGCCAGCAGCTTATCCGGGAGTAGCTCCTACAATGAGCAGTTCTTC. V and J are TRBV7-3 and TRBJ2-1; D perhaps matches TRBD2 (6 bases). Trimming stripped 2 bases from V and 0 bases from J, with 11 bases between. The CDR3 sequence is 16 residues long. Germline-derived CDR1 and CDR2 are SGHTA and FQGTGA.

The chain is built from TRBV21-1 and TRBJ2-5; the table's D gene call, TRBD1, was not cross checked with the DNA. TRBV21-1 is flagged as a pseudogene. The CDR3 totals 15 residues. The CDR3, as DNA: TGTGCCAGCAGCCACCAGACAGGGGGCGGTGAGACCCAGTACTTC. Protein product: CASSHQTGGGETQYF.

This rearrangement joins TRBV10-3 to TRBJ2-2; 11 bases map to TRBD2. Germline CDR1 reads ENHRY; CDR2 reads SYGVKD. The CDR3 totals 16 residues. V dropped 7 bases and J dropped 0; count of bases not matched to a gene: 4. The chain's CDR3 is CAIKASGGTNTGELFF. CDR3 bases: TGTGCCATCAAGGCTAGCGGGGGGACGAACACCGGGGAGCTGTTTTTT.

V and J are TRBV9 and TRBJ2-1; 7 bases match TRBD1. The germline V gene has CDR1 SGDLS and CDR2 YYNGEE. The CDR3 has 13 amino acids. V lost 5 bases to trimming and J lost 1 base; unmatched junction nucleotides: 0. The CDR3 DNA follows: TGTGCCAGCAGACAGGGGTCCTACAATGAGCAGTTCTTC. It translates to CASRQGSYNEQFF.

The rearrangement links TRBV5-1 to TRBJ2-5, with D tentatively TRBD2 (5 bases). Germline V gene lookup returns CDR1 SGHRS and CDR2 YFSETQ. The CDR3 is 14 residues long. V was pared by 4 bases and J by 2 bases, with 12 bases between. Here the CDR3 reads CASSALTGQETQYF. Here the CDR3 DNA reads TGCGCCAGCAGCGCCTTGACGGGGCAAGAGACCCAGTACTTC.

The CDR3 sequence: CASRGQIGGNTIYF. The CDR3 coding sequence is TGCGCCAGCAGGGGGCAGATCGGGGGAAACACCATATATTTT. The chain carries TRBV5-1 and TRBJ1-3; tentative D call: TRBD1 (5 bases). Trimming left V 5 bases short and J 4 bases short, with 13 bases between. The V gene's germline CDR1 is SGHRS and CDR2 YFSETQ. The CDR3 is 14 residues long.

This rearrangement joins TRBV7-3 to TRBJ2-1; 13 bases line up with TRBD2. V lost 5 bases to trimming and J lost 9 bases; unmatched junction nucleotides: 4. Per the germline V gene, CDR1 is SGHTA and CDR2 is FQGTGA. The CDR3 length is 14 residues. CDR3 amino acids: CASSTGLAGSEQFF. The CDR3 coding sequence is TGTGCCAGCAGCACGGGACTAGCGGGAAGTGAGCAGTTCTTC.

The chain joins TRBV30 to TRBJ1-1, with D uncertain. Germline CDR1 GTSNPN, CDR2 SVGIG (reference sequence). Trimming took off 2 bases at V and 0 bases at J, with 19 bases between the two ends. The CDR3 runs 17 residues. For the CDR3, the DNA is TGTGCCTGGAGTCACCTTTTCGCGCAGGCCATGAACACTGAAGCTTTCTTT. Translated: CAWSHLFAQAMNTEAFF.

The genes are TRBV3-1 (or the pseudogene TRBV3-2) and TRBJ1-2; D uncertain. V was trimmed by 0 bases and J by 7 bases, leaving 12 bases between them. The CDR3 covers 14 residues. Looked up from germline, CDR1 is LGHDT and CDR2 is YNNKEL (reference sequence). CDR3 residues: CASSQDNPGLGYTF. The CDR3 nucleotides read TGTGCCAGCAGCCAAGATAACCCTGGGCTTGGCTACACCTTC.